This T cell receptor beta chain is drawn from a study of identical twins. With respect to this clonotype: Its antigen remains unidentified.

Via MiXCR, TCRdb re-called the 5' RACE reads, giving one row per CDR3 protein. The top ten clones hold roughly 9% of a sample with a few hundred thousand distinct CDR3 sequences, about 9% of them seen once. Regarding the study as a whole: Memory repertoires showed no such pattern, whereas abundant cord blood beta clonotypes carried fewer insertions. Cross-sectional statistical analysis, not tracking of the same donors, underpinned the conclusions.

Sequenced input: naive T cells sorted from blood. This sequence was found in a woman aged 50 to 65 in good health.

CDR3 amino acids: CASSSSGGHEDTQYF. The DNA for the CDR3 is TGTGCCAGCAGCTCCAGCGGAGGCCACGAGGATACGCAGTATTTT. The rearrangement uses TRBV6-5 and TRBJ2-3; TRBD2 might be the D (5 bases). The germline V and J ends were trimmed by 6 bases and 6 bases, with 19 bases remaining between them. Germline lookup yields CDR1 MNHEY and CDR2 SVGAGI. This CDR3 comprises 15 residues.